This T cell receptor beta chain was identified during a study of blood T cells in healthy people across ages. Study-wide results and limits: Unknown donor CMV status possibly confounded expanded clonotype changes. A roughly linear age-dependent decrease characterized TCR beta diversity per million T cells.

This clonotype has a count of ten or more. The antigen is not known. This CDR3 has 15 residues. Losses at the gene ends were 0 bases for V and 8 bases for J; bases not matched to a gene: 7. The V gene's germline CDR1 is MNHEY and CDR2 SVGAGI. A second PCR of about 6 to 11 cycles used a sample-barcoded 5' primer and a J-beta primer mix. TCRdb analysed the 5' RACE reads with MiXCR anew, one entry per CDR3 protein. The sample contains about 720,000 distinct CDR3 sequences, 20% to 25% of which appear only once. The source is a man between 65 and 79 years old in good health. This chain links TRBV6-5 with TRBJ2-1; the match to TRBD2 covers 7 bases. The specimen was blood. CDR3 residues: CASSYSRGEFDEQFF. Written as DNA, the CDR3 is TGTGCCAGCAGTTACTCTCGGGGGGAGTTCGATGAGCAGTTCTTC.